The 12 T cell receptor beta chains listed next were all sequenced from one sample in a study of T cell responses to AZD1222 COVID-19 vaccine. Method: immunoSEQ multiplex PCR; TCRdb's copy keeps in-frame clones and lacks some. The sample shows tens of thousands of clones, approximately 87% of them seen only once. Sequenced material: peripheral blood, taken 28 days after the second AZD1222 dose. All receptors derive from an adult who received the AZD1222 COVID-19 vaccine.

CDR3 in DNA: TGTGCCAGCAGCTCGGACACTTCCTCTGGGGCCAACGTCCTGACTTTC. Translated, it gives CASSSDTSSGANVLTF. The genes are TRBV11-1 and TRBJ2-6, with D possibly being TRBD1 (5 bases). The CDR3 runs 16 residues. V lost 4 bases and J 0 bases, leaving 10 bases between the germline ends. From germline, CDR1 is SGHAT and CDR2 FQDESV (reference sequence). Full variable domain (rest looked up from reference TRBV11-1 and TRBJ2-6): EAEVAQSPRYKITEKSQAVAFWCDPISGHATLYWYRQILGQGPELLVQFQDESVVDDSQLPKDRFSAERLKGVDSTLKIQPAELGDSAMYLCASSSDTSSGANVLTFGAGSRLTVL.

This chain joins TRBV7-9 and TRBJ2-5, with TRBD1 as a possible D gene (5 bases). Germline CDR1 reads SEHNR; CDR2 reads FQNEAQ (reference sequence). The CDR3 consists of 15 residues. Trimming removed 6 bases at V and 1 base at J, with 15 bases between. CDR3 DNA sequence: TGTGCCAGCAGTCAAGGGCCAGGGCGCCAAGAGACCCAGTACTTC. Translating gives CASSQGPGRQETQYF.

The V gene is TRBV10-3, the J gene TRBJ1-4, with TRBD1 as a possible D gene (5 bases). The germline gives CDR1 ENHRY, CDR2 SYGVKD. The CDR3 spans 13 residues. The V and J ends lost 4 bases and 5 bases respectively, with 8 bases between them. DNA of the CDR3: TGTGCCATCAGTGGACAGAGAAATGAAAAACTGTTTTTT. Residues: CAISGQRNEKLFF.

The chain carries TRBV9 and TRBJ2-3; a possible D gene is TRBD2 (7 bases). V was shortened by 4 bases and J by 3 bases, with 18 bases between the two germline ends. Per the germline V gene, CDR1 is SGDLS and CDR2 is YYNGEE. This CDR3 has 16 amino acids. As DNA, the CDR3 is TGTGCCAGCAGCCCCCCAGCCGGGGGGACAACAGATACGCAGTATTTT. As protein: CASSPPAGGTTDTQYF.

This chain joins TRBV18 and TRBJ1-2; 11 nucleotides match TRBD1. CDR3 length: 17 residues. J was trimmed by 1 base and V by 2 bases; bases with no gene match: 6. Germline V gene data show CDR1 as KGHSH and CDR2 as LQKENI. CDR3 in DNA: TGTGCCAGCTCACCAGTTGGACAGGGGGCGAATAACTATGGCTACACCTTC. Amino acid sequence: CASSPVGQGANNYGYTF.

The chain couples TRBV9 to TRBJ2-1; TRBD1 agrees at 9 bases. V shed 2 bases and J 7 bases; nucleotides not matched to a gene: 4. This CDR3 region has 14 residues. Looked up from germline, CDR1 is SGDLS and CDR2 is YYNGEE. The CDR3 loop reads CASSVRDRENEQFF. In DNA form, the CDR3 reads TGTGCCAGCAGCGTCCGGGACAGGGAGAATGAGCAGTTCTTC.

This chain uses TRBV4-3 with TRBJ2-2, with 7 bases that match TRBD1. V shed 5 bases, J shed 5 bases, and the junction held 2 bases outside the gene matches. This CDR3 has 13 residues. From germline, CDR1 is LGHNA and CDR2 YSLEER. The DNA for the CDR3 is TGCGCCAGCAGCAAACAGGGGACCGGGGAGCTGTTTTTT. Translating gives CASSKQGTGELFF.

The chain is built from TRBV11-2 and TRBJ2-3; D may be TRBD2 (7 bases). The CDR3 is made up of 16 amino acids. Germline assignment: CDR1 SGHAT and CDR2 FQNNGV. V lost 2 bases and J 6 bases, leaving 18 bases between the germline ends. CDR3 nucleotide sequence: TGTGCCAGCAGCTTAAGGGGCGGGGGCGGTTTCGATACGCAGTATTTT. This gives the protein CASSLRGGGGFDTQYF.

V gene TRBV5-6 combines with J gene TRBJ1-1; possible D gene TRBD1, 5 bases. Germline assignment: CDR1 SGHDT and CDR2 YYEEEE. V lost 2 bases to trimming and J lost 3 bases, with 14 bases between them. The CDR3 extends over 15 amino acids. The CDR3 DNA reads TGTGCCAGCAGCTTCCGCCAGGGTAGGTACACTGAAGCTTTCTTT. Residues: CASSFRQGRYTEAFF. The full variable domain, rest sourced from reference TRBV5-6 and TRBJ1-1, is DAGVTQSPTHLIKTRGQQVTLRCSPKSGHDTVSWYQQALGQGPQFIFQYYEEEERQRGNFPDRFSGHQFPNYSSELNVNALLLGDSALYLCASSFRQGRYTEAFFGQGTRLTVV.

The chain recombines TRBV2 with TRBJ2-3; the match to TRBD1 covers 7 bases. V shed 8 bases, J shed 3 bases, and the junction held 8 bases outside the gene matches. Looked up from germline, CDR1 is SNHLY and CDR2 is FYNNEI. CDR3 length equals 14 residues. The CDR3 DNA reads as TGTGCCAGCTTTGGTCAGGGGGAAACAGATACGCAGTATTTT. It specifies CASFGQGETDTQYF.

The rearrangement joins TRBV5-4 to TRBJ1-2, with 7 positions matching TRBD1. The germline CDR1 and CDR2 sequences are SGHNT and YYREEE (reference sequence). This CDR3 spans 13 amino acids. With V trimmed by 5 bases and J by 2 bases, 3 bases remained unmatched. CDR3 sequence reads: CASRSTGNYGYTF. The CDR3 coding sequence is TGTGCCAGCAGATCGACAGGGAACTATGGCTACACCTTC.

V and J are TRBV7-9 and TRBJ1-2; a possible D gene is TRBD1 (6 bases). Trimming shortened V by 5 bases and J by 3 bases, and 13 bases separated the two germline ends. Germline values: CDR1 SEHNR, CDR2 FQNEAQ (reference sequence). The CDR3 spans 14 residues. The CDR3 spells CASSERGVDYGYTF. CDR3 DNA sequence: TGTGCCAGCAGCGAAAGGGGGGTAGACTATGGCTACACCTTC.